Following are 32 T cell receptor beta chains from one sample sequenced in a study of CD8 T cells in ankylosing spondylitis. TCRdb used MiXCR to reprocess the 5' RACE reads, holding one entry per CDR3 protein. The profile shows hundreds of thousands of distinct CDR3 sequences, around 24% of them singletons. The sample was blood, either unsorted or a sorted T cell fraction (not recorded which). The source is a male donor with ankylosing spondylitis or in good health (not recorded which).

This clonotype was seen more than once but under ten times. V is TRBV20-1 and J is TRBJ2-3; D might be TRBD1 (5 bases). The germline V and J ends were trimmed by 3 bases and 0 bases, with 13 bases remaining between them. Looked up from germline, CDR1 is DFQATT and CDR2 is SNEGSKA (reference sequence). CDR3 length: 15 residues. The CDR3 loop reads CSASGRVDSTDTQYF. In DNA form, the CDR3 reads TGCAGTGCTAGCGGCAGGGTTGATAGCACAGATACGCAGTATTTT.

Only a few counts were recorded for this clonotype. The chain uses TRBV20-1 and TRBJ2-6; 8 nucleotides match TRBD2. This CDR3 is 15 amino acids long. V dropped 6 bases and J dropped 4; count of bases not matched to a gene: 8. Germline V gene data show CDR1 as DFQATT and CDR2 as SNEGSKA (reference sequence). The CDR3 bases are TGCAGTGCGCGAAGCGGGAGCTCAGGGGCCAACGTCCTGACTTTC. Amino acid sequence: CSARSGSSGANVLTF.

The chain is built from TRBV12-3 or TRBV12-4 and TRBJ2-5; 10 bases line up with TRBD1. The CDR3 totals 14 residues. With 4 bases clipped from V and 5 bases from J, the junction kept 4 bases outside the gene matches. The CDR3: CASSSGTGVETQYF. CDR3 sequence (DNA): TGTGCCAGCAGTTCCGGGACAGGGGTTGAGACCCAGTACTTC.

This clonotype showed up many times. The chain joins TRBV9 to TRBJ2-1, with D possibly matching TRBD1 (6 bases). Germline V gene sequence: CDR1 SGDLS, CDR2 YYNGEE. The CDR3 runs to 16 residues. V was trimmed by 0 bases and J by 5 bases, leaving 15 bases between them. The CDR3 protein is CASSVAGQHRNNEQFF. The CDR3 DNA is TGTGCCAGCAGCGTAGCCGGACAGCATAGGAACAATGAGCAGTTCTTC.

Many counts were recorded for this clonotype. The J gene is TRBJ1-5, the V gene TRBV28; 7 bases map to TRBD1. The junction had 6 bases not matched to a gene; V was cut back by 6 bases and J by 4 bases. Germline V lookup: CDR1 MDHEN, CDR2 SYDVKM. The CDR3 sequence is 14 residues long. CDR3 nucleotides: TGTGCCAGCAGACCAGGACAGGCGAATCAGCCCCAGCATTTT. Translated: CASRPGQANQPQHF.

This clonotype was recorded a few times. This sequence joins TRBV20-1 and TRBJ2-5; the D gene is possibly TRBD2 (5 bases). CDR1 and CDR2 (germline): DFQATT, SNEGSKA (reference sequence). Trimming cost V 0 bases and J 4 bases, with 12 bases left between them. CDR3 length: 14 amino acids. The CDR3 DNA reads TGCAGTGCTAGAGAGCCAGCTGCGGGAGAGACCCAGTACTTC. Its translation: CSAREPAAGETQYF.

This clonotype was found many times. The chain joins TRBV4-2 to TRBJ2-1; 12 bases are a match to TRBD2. CDR3 length: 15 residues. V gave up 1 base and J gave up 9 bases; unmatched junction bases: 4. Germline values: CDR1 LGHNA, CDR2 YNFKEQ. CDR3 sequence: CASSQATSGSTEQFF. The DNA for the CDR3 is TGTGCCAGCAGCCAAGCGACTAGCGGGAGCACTGAGCAGTTCTTC.

This chain uses TRBV6-4 with TRBJ1-2, with D perhaps TRBD1 (5 bases). The CDR3 sequence is 15 residues long. Trimming took 0 bases from V and 4 from J, leaving 12 bases between them. Germline CDR1 is MRHNA and CDR2 is SNTAGT. The CDR3 region has the DNA TGTGCCAGCAGTGACTCGATCGGGGGTGGCTATGGCTACACCTTC. It translates to CASSDSIGGGYGYTF.

This clonotype was observed at least ten times. The V gene is TRBV20-1, the J gene TRBJ1-6; D gene uncertain. The CDR3 has 13 residues. The germline V gene encodes CDR1 DFQATT and CDR2 SNEGSKA (reference sequence). V lost 0 bases and J lost 9, with 9 bases in between. CDR3 region: CSARDLPASPLHF. DNA for the CDR3: TGCAGTGCTAGAGACCTTCCAGCTTCACCCCTCCACTTT.

This clonotype was recorded many times. The chain employs TRBV20-1 and TRBJ2-3; TRBD2 matches 12 bases. This CDR3 contains 15 residues. Trimming took 1 base from V and 5 from J; bases not matched to a gene: 4. CDR1 and CDR2 (germline): DFQATT, SNEGSKA (reference sequence). CDR3 DNA: TGCAGTGCTAGAGCGGGACTAGCGGGCGTAGATACGCAGTATTTT. It is translated as CSARAGLAGVDTQYF.

The CDR3 region has the DNA TGTGCCAGCAGCCCCTCCGGACTAGCGGGATATGTGTACTTC. This encodes CASSPSGLAGYVYF. This sequence joins TRBV7-2 and TRBJ2-7; TRBD2 agrees at 12 bases. The CDR3 spans 14 residues. V lost 5 bases, J lost 12 bases, and 11 bases stayed unmatched. Per the germline V gene, CDR1 is SGHTA and CDR2 is FQGNSA. The full variable domain, completed using reference TRBV7-2 and TRBJ2-7, is GAGVSQSPSNKVTEKGKDVELRCDPISGHTALYWYRQSLGQGLEFLIYFQGNSAPDKSGLPSDRFSAERTGGSVSTLTIQRTQQEDSAVYLCASSPSGLAGYVYFGPGTRLTVT.

The gene calls are TRBV20-1 and TRBJ1-5, with a weak D call TRBD1 (5 bases). Germline V lookup: CDR1 DFQATT, CDR2 SNEGSKA (reference sequence). The V and J ends lost 6 bases and 2 bases respectively, with 11 bases between them. The CDR3 has 13 residues. The CDR3 DNA reads TGCAGTGCGCCACGGGGGGGCAATCAGCCCCAGCATTTT. Its translation: CSAPRGGNQPQHF.

This clonotype was counted a few times. The chain is built from TRBV27 and TRBJ2-1, with D unresolved. The V end was cut by 2 bases, the J end by 0 bases, with 8 bases between. The CDR3 sequence is 15 residues long. Per the germline V gene, CDR1 is MNHEY and CDR2 is SMNVEV (reference sequence). The CDR3 loop is CASSLQAVSYNEQFF. The CDR3 DNA reads as TGTGCCAGCAGTTTACAGGCTGTCTCCTACAATGAGCAGTTCTTC.

In this sample, this clonotype turned up a few times. Here the CDR3 DNA reads TGCAGTGCTAGGGGGCTAATGGGAGTGGTTACGCAGTATTTT. Its translation: CSARGLMGVVTQYF. The rearrangement joins TRBV20-1 to TRBJ2-3; D is possibly TRBD1 or TRBD2 (5 bases each). The germline V and J ends were trimmed by 3 bases and 8 bases, with 18 bases remaining between them. Germline V gene data show CDR1 as DFQATT and CDR2 as SNEGSKA (reference sequence). The CDR3 has 14 amino acids.

This clonotype was recorded at least ten times. This rearrangement joins TRBV5-6 to TRBJ1-2, with D uncertain. Germline CDR1 reads SGHDT; CDR2 reads YYEEEE. With 6 bases removed from V and 2 bases from J, the gap between germline ends came to 20 bases. This CDR3 has 16 residues. DNA of the CDR3: TGTGCCAGCACCTCTCGGACCCACTTATCGAACTATGGCTACACCTTC. Protein: CASTSRTHLSNYGYTF.

This clonotype has more than one count but fewer than ten. The chain links TRBV5-5 to TRBJ1-1; D might be TRBD1 (5 bases). V was cut by 0 bases and J by 5 bases, with 14 bases left in between. The germline V gene encodes CDR1 SGHKS and CDR2 YYEKEE (reference sequence). The CDR3 has 15 amino acids. The CDR3 nucleotides are TGTGCCAGCAGCTTGGGGTCAGGGTTTAGTACTGAAGCTTTCTTT. It translates to CASSLGSGFSTEAFF.

This clonotype was counted ten times or more. The chain links TRBV29-1 to TRBJ2-5; maybe TRBD2 (5 bases). Germline V gene data show CDR1 as SQVTM and CDR2 as ANQGSEA. This CDR3 contains 14 residues. V was trimmed by 0 bases and J by 5 bases, leaving 13 bases between them. The CDR3 nucleotides read TGCAGCGTTGAAGATCTGCGCCCGGGGGAGACCCAGTACTTC. Translating gives CSVEDLRPGETQYF.

This clonotype was detected only a few times. This chain connects TRBV3-1 to TRBJ2-5, with D tentatively TRBD1 (6 bases). The CDR3 totals 15 residues. The germline CDR1 and CDR2 sequences are LGHDT and YNNKEL (reference sequence). Trimming shortened V by 4 bases and J by 3 bases, and 15 bases separated the two germline ends. Here the CDR3 DNA reads TGTGCCAGCAGCCCCCCCCGGGACACCGAAGAGACCCAGTACTTC. This gives the protein CASSPPRDTEETQYF.

CDR3 DNA: TGCAGTGCTAGTACTAGCGGGAGTCGGTTCTACAATGAGCAGTTCTTC. The encoded protein is CSASTSGSRFYNEQFF. The J gene is TRBJ2-1, the V gene TRBV20-1; 11 nucleotides match TRBD2. V gave up 3 bases and J gave up 3 bases; unmatched junction bases: 7. The V gene's germline CDR1 is DFQATT and CDR2 SNEGSKA (reference sequence). This CDR3 comprises 16 residues.

This clonotype was seen only a few times. The chain carries TRBV5-5 and TRBJ2-7; possibly TRBD1 for D (6 bases). Germline loops: CDR1 SGHKS, CDR2 YYEKEE (reference sequence). CDR3 size: 13 residues. Between the trimmed V and J ends, which lost 4 bases and 3 bases, there was a span of 11 bases. The CDR3 reads CASSTTGIYEQYF. The DNA of the CDR3 is TGTGCCAGCAGCACAACAGGGATCTACGAGCAGTACTTC.

This clonotype was counted ten times or more. The CDR3 DNA reads as TGTGCCAGCAGCCAAACTCGTTCTAGCGGGCCCTACGAGCAGTACTTC. Its translation: CASSQTRSSGPYEQYF. The chain joins TRBV7-2 to TRBJ2-7, with 8 positions matching TRBD2. With 5 bases clipped from V and 2 bases from J, the junction kept 11 bases outside the gene matches. The CDR3 contains 16 residues. CDR1 is SGHTA, CDR2 FQGNSA, per germline.

The chain uses TRBV5-5 and TRBJ2-5; D is tentatively TRBD1 or TRBD2 (5 bases each). CDR3 length equals 15 residues. The V gene lost 4 bases and the J gene lost 4 bases, with 17 bases spanning the gap. Germline CDR1 reads SGHKS; CDR2 reads YYEKEE (reference sequence). The DNA of the CDR3 is TGTGCCAGCAGCGCGCCGGGACCCAGACGAGAGACCCAGTACTTC. Amino acids: CASSAPGPRRETQYF.

This chain links TRBV12-3 or TRBV12-4 with TRBJ1-2, with D hard to call. Trimming stripped 1 base from V and 4 bases from J, with 7 bases between. This CDR3 region has 13 residues. For the CDR3, the DNA is TGTGCCAGCAGTTTAGGGGAGGGCTATGGCTACACCTTC. It translates to CASSLGEGYGYTF.

This clonotype has only a few counts. The chain couples TRBV20-1 to TRBJ2-5; TRBD2 aligns across 15 bases. CDR1 is DFQATT, CDR2 SNEGSKA, per germline (reference sequence). There are 18 residues in the CDR3. V was clipped by 5 bases and J by 5 bases; unmatched bases: 15. The CDR3 DNA reads as TGCAGTGCTTTCGGACTAGCGGGAGGGCCGGGGGTCGTGGAGACCCAGTACTTC. Translated: CSAFGLAGGPGVVETQYF.

This clonotype was counted only a few times. The chain carries TRBV29-1 and TRBJ1-2, with D hard to call. Germline V gene sequence: CDR1 SQVTM, CDR2 ANQGSEA. The CDR3 spans 11 residues. V lost 7 bases and J 4 bases, leaving 10 bases between the germline ends. The CDR3 spells CSGGGPYGYTF. The CDR3, as DNA: TGCAGCGGTGGAGGCCCCTATGGCTACACCTTC. The full variable domain, its missing parts supplied by reference TRBV29-1 and TRBJ1-2, is SAVISQKPSRDICQRGTSLTIQCQVDSQVTMMFWYRQQPGQSLTLIATANQGSEATYESGFVIDKFPISRPNLTFSTLTVSNMSPEDSSIYLCSGGGPYGYTFGSGTRLTVV.

This clonotype appeared a few times. The chain carries TRBV18 and TRBJ2-2; D remains ambiguous. CDR1 is KGHSH and CDR2 is LQKENI in the germline V gene. The CDR3 has 19 amino acids. The germline V and J ends were trimmed by 4 bases and 0 bases, with 21 bases remaining between them. The CDR3 DNA reads TGTGCCAGCTCACGGACCGCGAATAACGCCTCCCCGAACACCGGGGAGCTGTTTTTT. As protein: CASSRTANNASPNTGELFF.

This clonotype has at least ten counts. This chain uses TRBV6-5 with TRBJ2-7, with TRBD2 as a possible D gene (7 bases). Germline V gene sequence: CDR1 MNHEY, CDR2 SVGAGI. The V end lost 0 bases, the J end lost 3 bases, and 15 bases lay between the germline ends. The length of the CDR3 is 16 residues. This chain's CDR3 is CASSYSGRGPGYEQYF. The CDR3, as DNA: TGTGCCAGCAGTTACTCGGGGCGGGGGCCGGGCTACGAGCAGTACTTC.

The table lists this clonotype with a few counts. This chain links TRBV6-1 with TRBJ2-3; D uncertain. The CDR3 is 17 residues long. V gave up 8 bases and J gave up 1 base, with 22 bases separating them. Germline assignment: CDR1 MNHNS and CDR2 SASEGT. CDR3 sequence: CASSRPRGWLGTDTQYF. The CDR3 nucleotides read TGTGCCAGCTCACGCCCGCGAGGATGGCTTGGCACAGATACGCAGTATTTT.

The gene calls are TRBV12-3 or TRBV12-4 and TRBJ2-1; TRBD2 matches at 7 bases. The V gene end was trimmed by 3 bases and the J gene end by 9 bases; junction bases not matched to a gene: 11. The CDR3 sequence is 15 residues long. CDR3 DNA sequence: TGTGCCAGCAGTTTGAAGCTAGCGGAGGTTGGTGAGCAGTTCTTC. It yields the protein CASSLKLAEVGEQFF.

This clonotype was detected a few times. The chain couples TRBV25-1 to TRBJ2-7; no definite D call. The V end was cut by 2 bases, the J end by 3 bases, with 2 bases between. The CDR3 totals 11 residues. Looked up from germline, CDR1 is MGHDK and CDR2 is SYGVNS. CDR3 DNA sequence: TGTGCCAGCAGTGAAGACTACGAGCAGTACTTC. Protein sequence: CASSEDYEQYF.

In this sample, this clonotype turned up many times. The V and J genes are TRBV9 and TRBJ1-2; D ambiguous. CDR3 length: 13 amino acids. Germline V CDR1 and CDR2: SGDLS, YYNGEE. V was cut by 3 bases and J by 5 bases, with 11 bases left in between. In DNA, the CDR3 is TGTGCCAGCAGCGCGAGGATGGGTTATGGCTACACCTTC. Translating gives CASSARMGYGYTF.

The genes are TRBV20-1 and TRBJ2-3, with 10 positions matching TRBD2. V was clipped by 6 bases and J by 1 base; unmatched bases: 4. The CDR3 is 14 residues long. Looked up from germline, CDR1 is DFQATT and CDR2 is SNEGSKA (reference sequence). CDR3 amino acids: CSARGTSGTDTQYF. The DNA of the CDR3 is TGCAGTGCCAGGGGGACTAGCGGCACAGATACGCAGTATTTT.